This T cell receptor (beta chain) was found in a study of blood T cell repertoires in COVID-19. Background on the study: There were acute and convalescent COVID-19 samples, and they came from the United States, Italy and Spain.

How the authors handled the data: From reference gene primer amplification, estimates of nucleated cell counts were derived. TCRdb's copy holds only in-frame clones and misses some; the assay was immunoSEQ multiplex PCR. The DNA was the basis for D and trimming; V, J and clone size are from that table. The table lists approximately 71,000 clones, 82% of them singletons, with around 13% in the top ten. CDR3 length equals 14 residues. In germline, CDR1 is SGHNT, CDR2 YYREEE (reference sequence). V shed 1 base, J shed 2 bases, and the junction held 3 bases outside the gene matches. This receptor was obtained from a woman over 75 with acute or convalescent COVID-19. This sequence joins TRBV5-4 and TRBJ2-7; 7 bases are shared with TRBD2. The sequencing input was peripheral blood. CDR3 region: CASSLSGTPYEQYF. CDR3 sequence (DNA): TGTGCCAGCAGCTTGAGCGGGACCCCCTACGAGCAGTACTTC.